This T cell receptor beta chain was sequenced for a study of blood T cell repertoires in COVID-19. Profiled with immunoSEQ multiplex PCR; TCRdb holds only in-frame clones, not every one. Of approximately 81,000 clones detected, 75% to 90% appear once; the ten largest clones hold 9.5% to 15%. V lost 0 bases, J lost 7 bases, and 3 bases stayed unmatched. CDR3 size: 15 residues. The germline V gene encodes CDR1 MNHEY and CDR2 SMNVEV (reference sequence). As for this clone: In the same sample, other DNA sequences code for this CDR3.

The receptor comes from a man between 65 and 85 years old with active or convalescent COVID-19. Sequencing was done on a sample of peripheral blood. The chain uses TRBV27 and TRBJ1-6; 7 bases map to TRBD1. CDR3 nucleotide sequence: TGTGCCAGCAGTTTATCGGCAGGGGGAAATTCACCCCTCCACTTT. Translating it yields CASSLSAGGNSPLHF.